One sample yielded the 10 T cell receptor beta chains listed below, sequenced in a study of Graves' ophthalmopathy and Graves' hyperthyroidism (dated by TCRdb to 2017 to 2018). The data were produced on an Illumina HiSeq 2000. For repertoire sequencing, TCR beta CDR3 regions were amplified from RNA transcripts. A first-round RT-PCR used HTBI primers with the Qiagen OneStep RT-PCR kit, followed by a second-round multiplex PCR, size selection and purification. Starting from the raw public reads, TCRdb applied fastp trimming at Q25, assembled clones with MiXCR and retained in-frame beta chains. For every CDR3 protein sequence, its rows merge into one entry that carries the most common genes and DNA. This sample comprises nearly 400,000 distinct CDR3 sequences, approximately 20% of them detected only once. The ten most abundant clones make up 1.5% to 2% of the sample. Sequencing was carried out using peripheral blood. The receptors were gathered from a young woman with Graves' ophthalmopathy. Donor details come from another sample of the same person, matched by shared clones.

The chain has TRBV19 and TRBJ1-1; D unclear. The CDR3 is 14 residues long. Per germline, CDR1 LNHDA and CDR2 SQIVND (reference sequence). V dropped 6 bases and J dropped 1 base, with 12 bases sitting between them. CDR3 DNA sequence: TGTGCCAGTAGCCACCTAGGTGGGAACACTGAAGCTTTCTTT. Its protein is CASSHLGGNTEAFF.

This clonotype was found many times. The chain employs TRBV2 and TRBJ1-1, with D hard to call. CDR1 SNHLY and CDR2 FYNNEI come from the germline V gene. Trimming shortened V by 5 bases and J by 12 bases, and 10 bases separated the two germline ends. The CDR3 covers 10 residues. The CDR3 sequence: CASSPKTTFF. CDR3 DNA: TGTGCCAGCAGTCCTAAGACTACTTTCTTT.

This clonotype was recorded a few times. The V call is TRBV5-1, the J call TRBJ2-7, with D possibly being TRBD2 (5 bases). The CDR3 is 15 amino acids. V was clipped by 0 bases and J by 0 bases, with 10 bases between them. Germline lookup yields CDR1 SGHRS and CDR2 YFSETQ. CDR3 amino acids: CASSLEPGYSYEQYF. CDR3 sequence (DNA): TGCGCCAGCAGCTTGGAGCCGGGATACTCCTACGAGCAGTACTTC.

This clonotype was observed at least ten times. V usage is TRBV4-2 and J usage is TRBJ2-2; D is unclear. Germline CDR1 and CDR2: LGHNA and YNFKEQ. V lost 1 base to trimming and J lost 6 bases, with 3 bases between them. The CDR3 has 12 amino acids. This CDR3 is CASSQVAGELFF. The CDR3 DNA follows: TGTGCCAGCAGCCAAGTCGCCGGGGAGCTGTTTTTT.

Many counts were recorded for this clonotype. V and J are TRBV5-1 and TRBJ1-3; maybe TRBD1 (6 bases). Germline V CDR1 and CDR2: SGHRS, YFSETQ. With 0 bases removed from V and 0 bases from J, the gap between germline ends came to 7 bases. This CDR3 has 15 amino acids. The CDR3 DNA reads as TGCGCCAGCAGCTTGGCAGGGGACTCTGGAAACACCATATATTTT. It encodes CASSLAGDSGNTIYF.

This clonotype was seen at least ten times. The chain couples TRBV27 to TRBJ1-5; D gene ambiguous. Germline V gene sequence: CDR1 MNHEY, CDR2 SMNVEV (reference sequence). This CDR3 comprises 15 residues. V shed 6 bases and J shed 2 bases, with 14 bases lying between them. CDR3 protein: CASSPDTVRNQPQHF. The DNA for the CDR3 is TGTGCCAGCAGCCCAGACACCGTTCGCAATCAGCCCCAGCATTTT.

This clonotype was counted ten times or more. The CDR3 DNA reads TGCAGTGCTAGAGATGCGAACGAGCAGTACTTC. This sequence encodes CSARDANEQYF. The gene calls are TRBV20-1 and TRBJ2-7; D is ambiguous. Trimming left V 0 bases short and J 5 bases short, with 5 bases between. In germline, CDR1 is DFQATT, CDR2 SNEGSKA (reference sequence). This CDR3 is 11 amino acids long.

This clonotype was seen repeatedly, ten times or more. The CDR3 nucleotides read TGCAGCGTTGCGACAGGGAGCTCCTATAATTCACCCCTCCACTTT. The encoded protein is CSVATGSSYNSPLHF. The chain recombines TRBV29-1 with TRBJ1-6; 7 nucleotides agree with TRBD1. Germline V gene data show CDR1 as SQVTM and CDR2 as ANQGSEA. The CDR3 spans 15 residues. The V segment lost 4 bases and the J segment 0 bases; nucleotides outside the gene matches: 3. The full variable domain, in which reference TRBV29-1 and TRBJ1-6 provide the parts outside the CDR3, is SAVISQKPSRDICQRGTSLTIQCQVDSQVTMMFWYRQQPGQSLTLIATANQGSEATYESGFVIDKFPISRPNLTFSTLTVSNMSPEDSSIYLCSVATGSSYNSPLHFGNGTRLTVT.

The chain joins TRBV7-2 to TRBJ1-1; D not certain. The CDR3 totals 12 residues. The germline V gene encodes CDR1 SGHTA and CDR2 FQGNSA. V was cut by 0 bases and J by 10 bases, with 9 bases left in between. The CDR3 region is CASSLAGSRAFF. DNA for the CDR3: TGTGCCAGCAGCTTAGCGGGGAGTAGAGCTTTCTTT.

This clonotype was detected ten times or more. The chain recombines TRBV5-1 with TRBJ2-7, with D perhaps TRBD2 (5 bases). CDR3 length: 13 amino acids. Between the trimmed V and J ends, which lost 5 bases and 5 bases, there was a span of 14 bases. CDR1 and CDR2 from the germline V gene are SGHRS and YFSETQ. The CDR3: CASSGFWGDEQYF. In DNA, the CDR3 is TGCGCCAGCAGTGGGTTTTGGGGAGACGAGCAGTACTTC.